The 17 T cell receptor beta chains in this list originate from one sample, sequenced in a study of technical replicates of blood from a handful of donors. Assay used: immunoSEQ multiplex PCR; TCRdb lists only in-frame clones, some missing. The sample includes under 85,000 clones, 85% to 95% of them seen just once. The sample consisted of T cells isolated from PBMCs. All receptors come from a human donor in good health.

The chain joins TRBV5-1 to TRBJ2-7; D is undetermined. Germline V CDR1 and CDR2: SGHRS, YFSETQ. The V and J ends lost 4 bases and 2 bases respectively, with 16 bases between them. This CDR3 spans 15 amino acids. In nucleotides, the CDR3 is TGCGCCAGCAGCGTGGGTGCGACAATTACCTACGAGCAGTACTTC. This codes for CASSVGATITYEQYF.

On this clone itself: Other DNA sequences in the same sample also yield this CDR3. V usage is TRBV19 and J usage is TRBJ1-2; 8 nucleotides agree with TRBD1. The V segment lost 6 bases and the J segment 3 bases; nucleotides outside the gene matches: 3. The germline CDR1 and CDR2 sequences are LNHDA and SQIVND (reference sequence). The CDR3 totals 13 residues. The CDR3 protein is CASSQQGDYGYTF. The CDR3 DNA follows: TGTGCCAGTAGCCAACAGGGGGACTATGGCTACACCTTC.

The chain links TRBV6-1 to TRBJ1-1, with a tentative D call TRBD1 (5 bases). Germline CDR1 is MNHNS and CDR2 is SASEGT. The CDR3 is 14 residues long. The V end was cut by 3 bases, the J end by 4 bases, with 12 bases between. The CDR3 sequence: CASSEAREVTEAFF. The CDR3 DNA follows: TGTGCCAGCAGTGAGGCCAGGGAGGTCACTGAAGCTTTCTTT.

V is TRBV29-1 and J is TRBJ1-2; maybe TRBD1 (6 bases). Germline V gene sequence: CDR1 SQVTM, CDR2 ANQGSEA. V gave up 0 bases and J gave up 4 bases, with 12 bases separating them. The CDR3 has 14 residues. In DNA form, the CDR3 reads TGCAGCGTTGAAGAATCAGGGGTAGGCTATGGCTACACCTTC. This encodes CSVEESGVGYGYTF.

The chain combines TRBV9 with TRBJ2-2; 9 positions match TRBD2. The CDR3 loop spans 14 amino acids. Trimming took 9 bases from V and 4 from J; bases not matched to a gene: 7. Germline CDR1 and CDR2: SGDLS and YYNGEE. As DNA, the CDR3 is TGTGCCACCTCAGCGGGAGGCGGCACCGGGGAGCTGTTTTTT. Protein sequence: CATSAGGGTGELFF.

The V and J genes are TRBV11-3 and TRBJ1-1; D is undetermined. This CDR3 comprises 13 residues. Germline CDR1 reads SGHNT; CDR2 reads YENEEA. Deletions cut 0 bases from V and 9 bases from J, with 11 bases between. The CDR3 nucleotides read TGTGCCAGCAGCTTAGACCACTACCAACAAGCTTTCTTT. It yields the protein CASSLDHYQQAFF.

CDR3 sequence: CASSQAGSTGELFF. CDR3 DNA: TGTGCCAGCAGCCAAGCGGGGAGCACCGGGGAGCTGTTTTTT. The V and J genes are TRBV4-2 and TRBJ2-2, with a weak D call TRBD2 (5 bases). Germline V gene lookup returns CDR1 LGHNA and CDR2 YNFKEQ. The CDR3 totals 14 residues. The germline V and J ends were trimmed by 1 base and 4 bases, with 7 bases remaining between them.

The rearrangement links TRBV9 to TRBJ2-1, with 14 bases that match TRBD2. Trimming cost V 3 bases and J 9 bases; bases outside gene matches: 5. This CDR3 is 15 amino acids long. CDR1 and CDR2 from the germline V gene are SGDLS and YYNGEE. CDR3 sequence (DNA): TGTGCCAGCAGCGAGGGACTAGCGGGAGCGACTGAGCAGTTCTTC. It encodes CASSEGLAGATEQFF.

CDR3 DNA sequence: TGCGCCAGCAAAGTTGGACCGGCAGGGCTAGCCAAAAACATTCAGTACTTC. This encodes CASKVGPAGLAKNIQYF. The chain employs TRBV5-1 and TRBJ2-4; possible D gene TRBD1, 5 bases. Per the germline V gene, CDR1 is SGHRS and CDR2 is YFSETQ. The CDR3 runs 17 residues. The germline V and J ends were trimmed by 6 bases and 0 bases, with 19 bases remaining between them.

The CDR3 DNA reads TGTGCCAGCAGCCATTCCCCAAACAGGGGGACTGAAGCTTTCTTT. Translating gives CASSHSPNRGTEAFF. J is TRBJ1-1 and V is TRBV6-5; 8 bases are shared with TRBD1. Trimming removed 6 bases from V and 5 bases from J; junction bases left unmatched: 11. This CDR3 comprises 15 residues. Germline V CDR1 and CDR2: MNHEY, SVGAGI.

The chain couples TRBV7-8 to TRBJ1-2; D gene uncertain. CDR3 size: 12 residues. In germline, CDR1 is SGHVS, CDR2 FQNEAQ. Trimming shortened V by 8 bases and J by 4 bases, and 11 bases separated the two germline ends. CDR3 region: CASLSSIYGYTF. CDR3 nucleotides: TGTGCCAGCCTATCCTCGATCTATGGCTACACCTTC.

V is TRBV7-9 and J is TRBJ2-1, with 8 positions matching TRBD1. J gave up 11 bases and V 11 bases, and 14 bases lay outside the gene matches. Germline V lookup: CDR1 SEHNR, CDR2 FQNEAQ (reference sequence). The length of the CDR3 is 13 residues. Written as DNA, the CDR3 is TGTGCCGGTAAACAGGGGGTTGGTCCCCAGCAGTTCTTC. It yields the protein CAGKQGVGPQQFF.

The genes are TRBV9 and TRBJ2-7, with TRBD2 matching over 8 bases. Germline values: CDR1 SGDLS, CDR2 YYNGEE. This CDR3 contains 15 residues. With V trimmed by 1 base and J by 3 bases, 6 bases remained unmatched. The CDR3 region has the DNA TGTGCCAGCAGCGTATGGGGTCTAGCGGGCTACGAGCAGTACTTC. Amino acids: CASSVWGLAGYEQYF. Filled out from reference TRBV9 and TRBJ2-7, the complete variable domain reads DSGVTQTPKHLITATGQRVTLRCSPRSGDLSVYWYQQSLDQGLQFLIQYYNGEERAKGNILERFSAQQFPDLHSELNLSSLELGDSALYFCASSVWGLAGYEQYFGPGTRLTVT.

This chain uses TRBV7-2 with TRBJ1-1; a possible D gene is TRBD1 (5 bases). Trimming took off 3 bases at V and 5 bases at J, with 19 bases between the two ends. From germline, CDR1 is SGHTA and CDR2 FQGNSA. This CDR3 region has 16 residues. CDR3 bases: TGTGCCAGCAGCTTGACAGTTGGGGTAAGTGGGACTGAAGCTTTCTTT. Translated: CASSLTVGVSGTEAFF.

The chain couples TRBV30 to TRBJ2-5; a weak D match, TRBD1 (6 bases). Looked up from germline, CDR1 is GTSNPN and CDR2 is SVGIG (reference sequence). CDR3 length: 13 amino acids. Trimming took off 8 bases at V and 1 base at J, with 14 bases between the two ends. The DNA for the CDR3 is TGTGCCCACGAAACAGGGATCCAAGAGACCCAGTACTTC. It encodes CAHETGIQETQYF.

The chain has TRBV9 and TRBJ2-1, with a tentative D call TRBD2 (6 bases). V was pared by 3 bases and J by 8 bases, with 12 bases between. This CDR3 comprises 13 residues. Looked up from germline, CDR1 is SGDLS and CDR2 is YYNGEE. CDR3 sequence reads: CASSAGWRDEQFF. CDR3 DNA: TGTGCCAGCAGCGCGGGGTGGAGGGATGAGCAGTTCTTC.

V gene TRBV11-2 combines with J gene TRBJ2-7, with 7 nucleotides matching TRBD2. The CDR3 has 18 residues. The germline CDR1 and CDR2 sequences are SGHAT and FQNNGV. The V gene end was trimmed by 1 base and the J gene end by 0 bases; junction bases not matched to a gene: 12. This CDR3 reads CASSLVFFGGSSSYEQYF. CDR3 DNA: TGTGCCAGCAGCTTAGTATTTTTTGGCGGGAGCAGCTCCTACGAGCAGTACTTC.